Below, one T cell receptor beta chain is given with its context. The table lists this clone with a count of one. What this receptor recognizes is not known. There are no base qualities to consult, and no much larger clone falls within one base. The data originate from a study of blood T cell repertoires in COVID-19 (dated by TCRdb to 2018 to 2020). Background on the whole study: Collaborator samples came from the United States, Italy and Spain and covered acute and convalescent phases of COVID-19. The samples were drawn from the first 160 participants of the ongoing ImmuneRACE study and from some 1,300 subjects provided by 6 global collaborators. Where HLA class I and class II types were available, the types were taken from metadata supplied by the sample provider, not from assay-based typing. A freely available public database, intended as a resource for researchers studying the immune response to SARS-CoV-2, is where the repertoires were released. Deeply sampled blood TCRbeta repertoires from subjects exposed to, actively infected with, or recovered from COVID-19 were included in the dataset. The material from the prospective study consisted of cDNA or gDNA derived from T cells, B-cell-depleted T cells, or PBMCs. A de-identified subject ID, COVID-19 status, age in years and sex were almost always included in the sample metadata. General findings and caveats noted by the study authors: Clinical and demographic metadata were provided uncurated, with the amount varying by source and participant.

In the prospective study, participants were about 18 to 89 years old, resided in fewer than 25 geographic areas of the United States, and were enrolled through a virtual design. To assign participants to cohorts, the prospective study relied on clinical history that participants themselves reported in a screening survey and a study questionnaire. Recovered participants in ImmuneRACE Cohort 3 were defined as having two consecutive negative NP/OP PCR tests, clearance from a healthcare professional, or resolution of symptoms. Each participant in the prospective study had whole blood, serum and a nasopharyngeal or oropharyngeal swab collected by mobile phlebotomists. Prospective study participants could optionally give additional blood draws and questionnaires over an approximately two-month period. Before DNA extraction, prospective study blood samples were shipped either frozen or at room temperature.

The immunoSEQ Assay, a bias-controlled multiplex PCR, was used to amplify TCRbeta CDR3 regions from genomic DNA. In the paper's pipeline: The number of nucleated cells in each sample was estimated by amplification of reference gene primers within the assay. To quantify the absolute abundance of each unique TCRbeta CDR3 rearrangement, sequence reads were collapsed and filtered. For each sample, productive Simpson clonality was calculated as the square root of Simpson's diversity index over productive rearrangements. TCRdb took this table from immuneACCESS and kept in-frame rearrangements with V and J called. Such tables lack part of the clones; where checked against another copy, unresolved V genes explain under half of the gap, and the rest is unexplained. The D gene and trimming were derived from the DNA, and the V and J assignments and clone size from that table. Counted in this sample were a few hundred thousand clones; more than 75% of them appeared once. Of the sample, about 1.5% falls within the top ten clones.

The germline V end is reduced by 9 bases and the J end by 2 bases; junction bases left unmatched: 2. The CDR3 runs 13 amino acids, cysteine and phenylalanine included. Just the 39-base CDR3 DNA is kept, in frame starting at base 1. The sequencing input was PBMCs or T cells enriched from blood (not recorded which). Recombination linked TRBV23-1 to TRBJ1-3; 9 bases in between match TRBD1. TRBV23-1 is annotated as an ORF whose role is uncertain. The TCR sequence derives from a woman between 45 and 60 years old who had recovered from COVID-19. The DNA reads as follows: TGCGCCAGGTGGGACAGGGCTGGAAACACCATATATTTT. Its protein is CARWDRAGNTIYF.